This is a list of T cell receptor beta chains from one sample in a study of T-cell memory formation after mild COVID-19. TCRdb independently ran MiXCR on the 5' RACE reads; one entry per CDR3 protein. The sample lists hundreds of thousands of distinct CDR3 sequences, roughly a fifth occurring once. What was sequenced was PBMCs or a T cell subset sorted from them (not recorded which). The source is an adult woman who had mild COVID-19 (a few samples of this study predate the infection). Cell type and time point are not known. The CDR3 runs from the conserved cysteine through the conserved F or W. The D gene is left open where the match is weak. Clone size, where shown, is once, few, many, or a class for clones that have expanded.

.	TRBV19	TRBJ2-7	few	TGTGCCAGTAGTACTACATTCACAACACGTTTCTCCTACGAGCAGTACTTC	CASSTTFTTRFSYEQYF
TRBD1	TRBV7-9	TRBJ1-2	.	TGTGCCAGCAGCCGAGGTGCCCACCTAGAAAGGACAGGGAAGGATGGCTACACCTTC	CASSRGAHLERTGKDGYTF
TRBD2	TRBV5-4	TRBJ2-2	few	TGTGCCAGCAGCCGCCCCGGACTAGCAGGGAACACCGGGGAGCTGTTTTTT	CASSRPGLAGNTGELFF
.	TRBV6-1	TRBJ2-5	.	TGTGCCAGCAGTGAATTTGTGGGTACGGGGGAGACCCAGTACTTC	CASSEFVGTGETQYF
.	TRBV12-3/TRBV12-4	TRBJ1-3	.	TGTGCCAGCAGTGGCAAAAGTCCCACTGGAAACACCATATATTTT	CASSGKSPTGNTIYF
TRBD2	TRBV12-3/TRBV12-4	TRBJ2-1	many	TGTGCCAGCAGCACTAGCGGGAGTATCTCTGAGCAGTTCTTC	CASSTSGSISEQFF
.	TRBV4-1	TRBJ1-2	.	TGCGCCAGCGGAGGGACGGCGAGTAACTATGGCTACACCTTC	CASGGTASNYGYTF
.	TRBV4-1	TRBJ1-1	.	TGCGCCAGCAGCCCCCCTAGGGTCACTGAAGCTTTCTTT	CASSPPRVTEAFF
TRBD2	TRBV20-1	TRBJ2-1	many	TGCAGCGGCCAGGCGGGGGGCCCGGGAAATGAGCAGTTCTTC	CSGQAGGPGNEQFF
TRBD1	TRBV30	TRBJ1-5	few	TGTGCCTGGAGCGCCGGGACAGGGGGCCTCAATCAGCCCCAGCATTTT	CAWSAGTGGLNQPQHF
.	TRBV30	TRBJ2-5	.	TGTGCCTGGAGCCTGAAGGGGGGCGAGACCCAGTACTTC	CAWSLKGGETQYF
TRBD1	TRBV7-2	TRBJ2-3	few	TGTGCCAGCAGCTCCGAAAGGGGGCTATATGAGCCAGATACGCAGTATTTT	CASSSERGLYEPDTQYF
TRBD1	TRBV4-2	TRBJ2-7	many	TGTGCCAGCAGCCAAGATCAAGGCAGGGGGACCCACGAGCAGTACTTC	CASSQDQGRGTHEQYF
TRBD1	TRBV24-1	TRBJ2-2	few	TGTGCCACCAGTCCCCCAGGGACAGGGGGCGGGGAGCTGTTTTTT	CATSPPGTGGGELFF
TRBD2	TRBV12-3/TRBV12-4	TRBJ2-5	many	TGTGCCAGCAGTGGACTAGCGGGGGGGCTGGAGACCCAGTACTTC	CASSGLAGGLETQYF
TRBD2	TRBV7-9	TRBJ2-7	few	TGTGCCAGCAGCGTTCTGGAGGGAGGGCCTTACGAGCAGTACTTC	CASSVLEGGPYEQYF
TRBD1	TRBV7-9	TRBJ1-2	few	TGTGCCAGCAGCTTCAGACAGGGGATCTATGGCTACACCTTC	CASSFRQGIYGYTF
TRBD2	TRBV7-8	TRBJ2-2	.	TGTGCCAGCAGCTTCAGGGCACTAGCGGGGAACACCGGGGAGCTGTTTTTT	CASSFRALAGNTGELFF
.	TRBV12-3/TRBV12-4	TRBJ2-7	.	TGTGCCAGCAGTTTCAGGCAGGGGTCCTCCTACGAGCAGTACTTC	CASSFRQGSSYEQYF
TRBD1	TRBV7-2	TRBJ1-5	few	TGTGCCAGCAGCTCCGACAGGGTTGGTCAGCCCCAGCATTTT	CASSSDRVGQPQHF
TRBD1	TRBV12-3/TRBV12-4	TRBJ1-3	few	TGTGCCAGCAGTTGGGGACAGGGTGGAGGAAACACCATATATTTT	CASSWGQGGGNTIYF
TRBD1	TRBV2	TRBJ1-2	.	TGTGCCGGACAGGGGGGAAACTATGGCTACACCTTC	CAGQGGNYGYTF
.	TRBV7-9	TRBJ2-7	few	TGTGCCAGCAGCTATCGGATAGAGCAGTACTTC	CASSYRIEQYF
.	TRBV6-5	TRBJ1-2	few	TGTGCCAGCAGTTACTCTTATCGGTCCAACTATGGCTACACCTTC	CASSYSYRSNYGYTF
TRBD1	TRBV5-1	TRBJ1-2	few	TGCGCCAGCAGCGTGACAGGGGGAGGCTACACCTTC	CASSVTGGGYTF
.	TRBV7-8	TRBJ2-1	.	TGTGCCAGCAGCTCCGAGGGCAGGGTAAATGAGCAGTTCTTC	CASSSEGRVNEQFF
.	TRBV6-2/TRBV6-3	TRBJ1-5	.	TGTGCCAGCAGTTACGACGGGGGATGGCCCCAGCATTTT	CASSYDGGWPQHF
.	TRBV29-1	TRBJ1-1	many	TGCAGCGTGGGGTTCGGGGGGCCCAGAGAGGGGACTGAAGCTTTCTTT	CSVGFGGPREGTEAFF
TRBD1	TRBV5-1	TRBJ2-7	few	TGCGCCAGCAGCTTGGTGCCGTATAATGCGGACAGGGACTACGAGCAGTACTTC	CASSLVPYNADRDYEQYF
TRBD2	TRBV20-1	TRBJ2-2	few	TGCAGTGCTAGAGATTATCGCCTAGCGGGAGTCCCCGGGGAGCTGTTTTTT	CSARDYRLAGVPGELFF
TRBD1	TRBV5-1	TRBJ1-2	few	TGCGCCAGCAGCTCGCTCCGACAGGGAGGCAACTATGGCTACACCTTC	CASSSLRQGGNYGYTF
.	TRBV7-9	TRBJ1-2	.	TGTGCCAGCAGCTTAGTGAGAGATGGCTACACCTTC	CASSLVRDGYTF
.	TRBV7-8	TRBJ2-4	.	TGTGCCAGCAGCACCCCCAAAAACATTCAGTACTTC	CASSTPKNIQYF
TRBD1	TRBV3-1	TRBJ1-1	.	TGTGCCAGCAGCCAGGGGACAGGAACAAACACTGAAGCTTTCTTT	CASSQGTGTNTEAFF
.	TRBV6-5	TRBJ1-5	many	TGTGCCAGCAGTGTCAGAACTGGGCATCAGCCCCAGCATTTT	CASSVRTGHQPQHF
TRBD1	TRBV4-1	TRBJ2-3	.	TGCGCCAGCAGCCTCGGGACAGGGGGCGCAAATACGCAGTATTTT	CASSLGTGGANTQYF
.	TRBV27	TRBJ1-6	.	TGTGCCAGCAGTTTGCGGGCCACTCATTCACCCCTCCACTTT	CASSLRATHSPLHF
TRBD2	TRBV9	TRBJ2-1	few	TGTGCCAGCAGCGAGCAGCGGGACTCCTACAATGAGCAGTTCTTC	CASSEQRDSYNEQFF
TRBD1	TRBV7-9	TRBJ2-5	few	TGTGCCAGCAGCTTATTCCTGGGACAGGGGGCCCAAGAGACCCAGTACTTC	CASSLFLGQGAQETQYF
.	TRBV15	TRBJ2-7	few	TGTGCCACCAGCAGAACCTTAGACCCCGAGCAGTACTTC	CATSRTLDPEQYF
TRBD1	TRBV5-1	TRBJ1-5	.	TGCGCCAGCAGCGGACTGACAGGGCTTTTGCATCAGCCCCAGCATTTT	CASSGLTGLLHQPQHF
.	TRBV29-1	TRBJ1-4	many	TGCAGCGTTGGACAGCTTAATGAAAAACTGTTTTTT	CSVGQLNEKLFF
.	TRBV3-1	TRBJ2-1	.	TGTGCCAGCAGCCAAGATTGGTCAGCTGAGCAGTTCTTC	CASSQDWSAEQFF
TRBD1	TRBV2	TRBJ1-2	few	TGTGCCAGCAAAACGGAACAGGGGGCTAATTATGGCTACACCTTC	CASKTEQGANYGYTF
.	TRBV5-1	TRBJ2-2	.	TGCGCCAGCAGCCCACCTCCCCCTGGACTGAACACCGGGGAGCTGTTTTTT	CASSPPPPGLNTGELFF
.	TRBV25-1	TRBJ2-7	.	TGTGCCAGTACGAGCTCCTACGAGCAGTACTTC	CASTSSYEQYF
TRBD1	TRBV5-1	TRBJ1-6	.	TGCGCCAGCAGCGAGGGACAGGGGGATACACCCCTCCACTTT	CASSEGQGDTPLHF
TRBD2	TRBV20-1	TRBJ2-3	.	TGCAGTGCTGGAGGACTAGCGCCCCTCACAGATACGCAGTATTTT	CSAGGLAPLTDTQYF
.	TRBV24-1	TRBJ2-2	.	TGTGCCACCAGTAAAGACAGCACGAACACCGGGGAGCTGTTTTTT	CATSKDSTNTGELFF
.	TRBV18	TRBJ2-1	few	TGTGCCAGCTCACCAACGGTTGCGGACCACAACAATGAGCAGTTCTTC	CASSPTVADHNNEQFF
.	TRBV6-2/TRBV6-3	TRBJ1-5	.	TGTGCCAGCAGTTTCTCCCCTGGGGGTCAGCCCCAGCATTTT	CASSFSPGGQPQHF
.	TRBV29-1	TRBJ2-7	few	TGCAGCGTTGATGGCACAGCCTACGAGCAGTACTTC	CSVDGTAYEQYF
.	TRBV29-1	TRBJ1-2	many	TGCAGCGTTGTGCTGGGAAACTATGGCTACACCTTC	CSVVLGNYGYTF
TRBD2	TRBV5-1	TRBJ2-1	.	TGCGCCAGCAGCTTAGGCGGGAGTAAGGTGAATGAGCAGTTCTTC	CASSLGGSKVNEQFF
.	TRBV29-1	TRBJ1-1	.	TGCAGCGTTGACACCGGGATGGCTGAAGCTTTCTTT	CSVDTGMAEAFF